Below are 19 T cell receptor beta chains sequenced from a single sample in a study of response to subunit inactivated influenza vaccine. From the RT-PCR reads, TCRdb called clonotypes with MiXCR, one entry per CDR3 protein. The data show 150,000 to 200,000 distinct CDR3 sequences, approximately 12% seen once. The same specimen was also included in a second study, on T cells expressing NK-cell markers. Turning to that study: TCR beta libraries carry UMIs added by 5'RACE template switching.

The sequenced sample was CD8+ T cells sorted from PBMCs, obtained approximately 13 days after vaccination. The source of these receptors is a man aged 50 or older who received an inactivated influenza vaccine.

The chain is built from TRBV12-3 or TRBV12-4 and TRBJ2-1, with unresolved D. The CDR3 covers 15 residues. With 3 bases removed from V and 3 bases from J, the gap between germline ends came to 12 bases. CDR3 sequence: CASSFVGGIYNEQFF. For the CDR3, the DNA is TGTGCCAGCAGTTTTGTCGGCGGAATCTACAATGAGCAGTTCTTC.

V usage is TRBV5-1 and J usage is TRBJ2-7, with 8 bases lining up with TRBD1. V dropped 0 bases and J dropped 7; count of bases not matched to a gene: 6. Per the germline V gene, CDR1 is SGHRS and CDR2 is YFSETQ. This CDR3 is 14 amino acids long. The chain's CDR3 is CASSLVGTGLEQYF. DNA of the CDR3: TGCGCCAGCAGCTTGGTAGGGACAGGACTAGAGCAGTACTTC.

Only a few counts were recorded for this clonotype. The CDR3 reads CAWTEWDNEQFF. DNA of the CDR3: TGTGCCTGGACCGAGTGGGATAATGAGCAGTTCTTC. V is TRBV30 and J is TRBJ2-1; no clear D. CDR3 length: 12 amino acids. Germline V CDR1 and CDR2: GTSNPN, SVGIG (reference sequence). Deletions cut 4 bases from V and 7 bases from J, with 11 bases between.

This chain uses TRBV16 with TRBJ2-1; possible D gene TRBD2, 6 bases. Per the germline V gene, CDR1 is KGHSY and CDR2 is FQNENV. The V end lost 4 bases, the J end lost 10 bases, and 20 bases lay between the germline ends. The CDR3 consists of 15 residues. The CDR3 loop reads CASSRLAKSGEEQFF. As DNA, the CDR3 is TGTGCCAGCAGCCGGCTAGCAAAGTCGGGGGAGGAGCAGTTCTTC.

V usage is TRBV12-3 or TRBV12-4 and J usage is TRBJ2-3; D uncertain. This CDR3 has 14 residues. The V and J ends lost 1 base and 6 bases respectively, with 11 bases between them. Written as DNA, the CDR3 is TGTGCCAGCAGTTTAGGACCCCGGATGGATACGCAGTATTTT. Translated: CASSLGPRMDTQYF.

The sample holds a few counts of this clonotype. This rearrangement joins TRBV20-1 to TRBJ2-2; the D gene is possibly TRBD2 (5 bases). This CDR3 is built from 16 residues. V was trimmed by 5 bases and J by 0 bases, leaving 16 bases between them. Germline V gene lookup returns CDR1 DFQATT and CDR2 SNEGSKA (reference sequence). The CDR3 DNA sequence: TGCAGTGCTGCGCCTATCATAGCGTCGAACACCGGGGAGCTGTTTTTT. This translates into CSAAPIIASNTGELFF.

This chain joins TRBV7-9 and TRBJ2-2; D uncertain. The V gene's germline CDR1 is SEHNR and CDR2 FQNEAQ (reference sequence). The CDR3 length is 14 residues. V was clipped by 5 bases and J by 6 bases, with 13 bases between them. The CDR3 bases are TGTGCCAGCAGCCCCTCGGAAAGGGCCGGGGAGCTGTTTTTT. Protein sequence: CASSPSERAGELFF.

This clonotype was seen more than once but under ten times. The genes are TRBV7-9 and TRBJ2-3; 7 bases line up with TRBD1. Germline V lookup: CDR1 SEHNR, CDR2 FQNEAQ (reference sequence). The CDR3 is 13 residues long. The J segment lost 11 bases and the V segment lost 1 base, leaving 6 bases of the junction unmatched. The CDR3 DNA is TGTGCCAGCAGCTTAGGGGACAGTTCGGTGCAGTATTTT. Its protein product is CASSLGDSSVQYF.

The J gene is TRBJ2-3, the V gene TRBV5-6; 7 nucleotides line up with TRBD2. J was trimmed by 8 bases and V by 4 bases; bases with no gene match: 16. Germline V gene sequence: CDR1 SGHDT, CDR2 YYEEEE. The CDR3 sequence is 16 residues long. As DNA, the CDR3 is TGTGCCAGCAGCCTCGGACTAGGCCTAACCCTGGGTACGCAGTATTTT. Translating gives CASSLGLGLTLGTQYF.

This clonotype was seen repeatedly, ten times or more. V gene TRBV7-2 combines with J gene TRBJ2-1; a weak D match, TRBD1 (5 bases). The CDR3 has 15 residues. Trimming shortened V by 4 bases and J by 5 bases, and 15 bases separated the two germline ends. CDR1 SGHTA and CDR2 FQGNSA come from the germline V gene. The CDR3 DNA follows: TGTGCCAGCAGCTGGGGCATGGAATTGCACAATGAGCAGTTCTTC. Amino acid sequence: CASSWGMELHNEQFF.

The V gene is TRBV28, the J gene TRBJ2-3; possibly TRBD1 for D (5 bases). Trimming removed 6 bases at V and 4 bases at J, with 14 bases between. This CDR3 contains 14 residues. Germline loops: CDR1 MDHEN, CDR2 SYDVKM. The CDR3 coding sequence is TGTGCCAGCAGACCCACCCAGGGCGCAGATACGCAGTATTTT. This translates into CASRPTQGADTQYF.

This chain connects TRBV10-2 to TRBJ2-5; D is uncertain. CDR3 length: 14 amino acids. V dropped 3 bases and J dropped 3 bases, with 11 bases sitting between them. Germline assignment: CDR1 WSHSY and CDR2 SAAADI. As DNA, the CDR3 is TGCGCCAGCAGTGATGAGAATTCGGAAGAGACCCAGTACTTC. Translating gives CASSDENSEETQYF.

The chain combines TRBV11-2 with TRBJ2-2, with D possibly TRBD1 on 6 matching bases. Trimming took 5 bases from V and 0 from J, leaving 10 bases between them. The CDR3 covers 15 residues. In germline, CDR1 is SGHAT, CDR2 FQNNGV. The CDR3 bases are TGTGCCAGCAGCCACGGACAGACGAACACCGGGGAGCTGTTTTTT. The encoded protein is CASSHGQTNTGELFF.

J is TRBJ2-7 and V is TRBV19; D is unresolved. Trimming pared 1 base from V and 5 bases from J, leaving 18 bases between. CDR1 LNHDA and CDR2 SQIVND come from the germline V gene (reference sequence). The CDR3 contains 16 residues. The CDR3 DNA reads as TGTGCCAGTAGTATAGGCTTCGCGGTGGCTTTGCACGAGCAGTACTTC. This translates into CASSIGFAVALHEQYF.

The rearrangement joins TRBV12-3 or TRBV12-4 to TRBJ1-2; D remains ambiguous. The V and J ends lost 3 bases and 6 bases respectively, with 11 bases between them. The CDR3 extends over 13 amino acids. CDR3 DNA sequence: TGTGCCAGCAGTTTTCAACAGACCCATGGCTACACCTTC. It codes for CASSFQQTHGYTF.

The chain combines TRBV7-6 with TRBJ2-5; no reliable D call. The CDR3 totals 16 residues. V lost 2 bases and J lost 3, with 16 bases in between. Germline V lookup: CDR1 SGHVS, CDR2 FNYEAQ. CDR3 DNA: TGTGCCAGCAGCTTAAATAGAGAGACATCCGAAGAGACCCAGTACTTC. Translated: CASSLNRETSEETQYF.

This clonotype turned up a few times. This chain's CDR3 is CASSQGEGRTYEQYF. CDR3 DNA: TGCGCCAGCAGCCAAGGGGAGGGCAGGACCTACGAGCAGTACTTC. The chain carries TRBV4-3 and TRBJ2-7, with 7 bases that match TRBD2. The CDR3 length is 15 residues. Germline CDR1 reads LGHNA; CDR2 reads YSLEER. With 1 base clipped from V and 2 bases from J, the junction kept 5 bases outside the gene matches.

This clonotype was observed many times. This chain links TRBV12-3 or TRBV12-4 with TRBJ2-7; TRBD2 is a possible D gene (7 bases). CDR3 length equals 15 residues. Trimming removed 2 bases at V and 4 bases at J, with 15 bases between. The CDR3 bases are TGTGCCAGCAGTTTAAACCCCGGGGGGCCATACGAGCAGTACTTC. Translating gives CASSLNPGGPYEQYF.

V and J are TRBV7-2 and TRBJ2-5; D possibly corresponds to TRBD1 (5 bases). V was pared by 5 bases and J by 10 bases, with 20 bases between. Germline values: CDR1 SGHTA, CDR2 FQGNSA. There are 14 residues in the CDR3. CDR3 DNA sequence: TGTGCCAGCAGCGCAGATCGGACACTATCGGACCAGTACTTC. It translates to CASSADRTLSDQYF.